Below, 11 T cell receptor beta chains from the same sample are listed, as sequenced in a study of cytomegalovirus exposure and HLA in healthy donors. The PCR used 60 Vbeta and 13 Jbeta primers. Measured with immunoSEQ multiplex PCR; TCRdb has only the in-frame clones, and not every one. The sample lists more than 100,000 clones; approximately 80% were seen once. The sample taken for sequencing was PBMCs. The receptor source for this set is a middle-aged man in good health and CMV-seronegative.

The chain has TRBV28 and TRBJ2-3, with D possibly matching TRBD1 (6 bases). This CDR3 region has 14 residues. V was trimmed by 3 bases and J by 0 bases, leaving 7 bases between them. Germline CDR1 and CDR2: MDHEN and SYDVKM. CDR3: CASSLGTSTDTQYF. For the CDR3, the DNA is TGTGCCAGCAGTTTGGGGACAAGCACAGATACGCAGTATTTT.

The V call is TRBV5-1, the J call TRBJ1-6, with 10 nucleotides matching TRBD1. The CDR3 loop spans 15 amino acids. V was clipped by 0 bases and J by 9 bases; unmatched bases: 3. Germline values: CDR1 SGHRS, CDR2 YFSETQ. This chain's CDR3 is CASSLGTGGGSPLHF. CDR3 coding DNA: TGCGCCAGCAGCTTGGGGACAGGGGGGGGTTCACCCCTCCACTTT.

The chain joins TRBV2 to TRBJ2-3, with D uncertain. This CDR3 is 14 amino acids long. The ends were cut back, 2 bases at V and 2 bases at J, with 8 bases in the middle. Germline loops: CDR1 SNHLY, CDR2 FYNNEI. The CDR3 sequence: CASSEWAFTDTQYF. The DNA for the CDR3 is TGTGCCAGCAGTGAATGGGCTTTCACAGATACGCAGTATTTT.

This chain joins TRBV5-1 and TRBJ2-1; 11 bases align to TRBD2. The CDR3 length is 16 residues. CDR1 and CDR2 (germline): SGHRS, YFSETQ. J lost 5 bases, V lost 5 bases, and 9 bases had no gene match. CDR3 residues: CASRFIAGGKHNEQFF. The CDR3 DNA follows: TGCGCCAGCAGATTCATAGCGGGGGGGAAACACAATGAGCAGTTCTTC.

The chain has TRBV7-8 and TRBJ2-7, with a weak D call TRBD1 (5 bases). Per germline, CDR1 SGHVS and CDR2 FQNEAQ. CDR3 length: 14 residues. Trimming cost V 3 bases and J 2 bases, with 11 bases left between them. CDR3 nucleotide sequence: TGTGCCAGCAGCTTCTTCAGGACAACCTACGAGCAGTACTTC. It encodes CASSFFRTTYEQYF. Complete variable domain (other parts from reference TRBV7-8 and TRBJ2-7): GAGVSQSPRYKVAKRGQDVALRCDPISGHVSLFWYQQALGQGPEFLTYFQNEAQLDKSGLPSDRFFAERPEGSVSTLKIQRTQQEDSAVYLCASSFFRTTYEQYFGPGTRLTVT.

The chain couples TRBV5-6 to TRBJ2-3; possible D gene TRBD2, 5 bases. There are 15 residues in the CDR3. Germline values: CDR1 SGHDT, CDR2 YYEEEE. V was shortened by 0 bases and J by 5 bases, with 13 bases between the two germline ends. The chain's CDR3 is CASSLAREYIDTQYF. CDR3 nucleotide sequence: TGTGCCAGCAGCTTGGCGAGGGAGTACATAGATACGCAGTATTTT.

This clone was detected only a few times. This sequence joins TRBV2 and TRBJ2-1, with a weak D call TRBD2 (6 bases). V was clipped by 4 bases and J by 4 bases, with 8 bases between them. CDR1 and CDR2 from the germline V gene are SNHLY and FYNNEI. This CDR3 contains 13 residues. The DNA of the CDR3 is TGTGCCAGCAGTGTTGCGGGATACAATGAGCAGTTCTTC. It codes for CASSVAGYNEQFF.

The V call is TRBV5-6, the J call TRBJ2-1; D might be TRBD1 (5 bases). The CDR3 has 13 amino acids. The V end lost 4 bases, the J end lost 5 bases, and 10 bases lay between the germline ends. Germline CDR1 reads SGHDT; CDR2 reads YYEEEE. The CDR3 sequence is CASSPDKNNEQFF. In DNA form, the CDR3 reads TGTGCCAGCAGCCCGGACAAAAACAATGAGCAGTTCTTC.

The rearrangement uses TRBV28 and TRBJ1-2, with D possibly matching TRBD1 (6 bases). Trimming removed 4 bases from V and 2 bases from J, with 11 bases in between. CDR1 is MDHEN, CDR2 SYDVKM, per germline. This CDR3 comprises 14 residues. The CDR3 protein is CASSSSDSNYGYTF. The CDR3 nucleotides read TGTGCCAGCAGTTCATCGGACAGCAACTATGGCTACACCTTC.

This chain joins TRBV6-1 and TRBJ1-1, with TRBD1 identical over 7 bases. Trimming cost V 2 bases and J 1 base; bases outside gene matches: 10. CDR1 MNHNS and CDR2 SASEGT come from the germline V gene. The CDR3 is 17 amino acids. CDR3 in DNA: TGTGCCAGCAGTGAATTAAAATGGGACAGCCAGAACACTGAAGCTTTCTTT. The encoded protein is CASSELKWDSQNTEAFF.

A few counts support this clone. This rearrangement joins TRBV2 to TRBJ2-6; D may be TRBD1 (5 bases). The CDR3 totals 15 residues. Per the germline V gene, CDR1 is SNHLY and CDR2 is FYNNEI. The V end lost 6 bases, the J end lost 0 bases, and 9 bases lay between the germline ends. In DNA form, the CDR3 reads TGTGCCAGCAGCTCCAGGGACTCTGGGGCCAACGTCCTGACTTTC. Translation: CASSSRDSGANVLTF. The variable domain in full, completed from reference TRBV2 and TRBJ2-6, reads EPEVTQTPSHQVTQMGQEVILRCVPISNHLYFYWYRQILGQKVEFLVSFYNNEISEKSEIFDDQFSVERPDGSNFTLKIRSTKLEDSAMYFCASSSRDSGANVLTFGAGSRLTVL.